This TCR beta chain was identified during a study of cytotoxic CD8 clonotypes in ibrutinib-treated CLL. Study-wide context: Per sample, productive templates averaged almost 260,000 and productive rearrangements averaged approximately 87,000.

Comment on this clone: Its antigen is currently unknown.

The V gene end was trimmed by 7 bases and the J gene end by 6 bases; junction bases not matched to a gene: 8. Germline-derived CDR1 and CDR2 are SNHLY and FYNNEI. This CDR3 contains 14 residues. Target depth was 1 in 200,000 to 1 in 1 million T cells, about 10x per clonotype. Measured with immunoSEQ multiplex PCR; TCRdb has only the in-frame clones, and not every one. The sample includes tens of thousands of clones, 50% to 60% of them seen just once. Broader study findings: A rise in clonality was seen at ibrutinib response, and a fall back toward baseline was seen at progression.

The chain employs TRBV2 and TRBJ1-5, with 8 bases fitting TRBD1. This TCR was sampled from a human donor with chronic lymphocytic leukemia. The sequencing here drew on PBMCs, taken at disease progression, from a patient treated with ibrutinib. The CDR3 loop reads CASTGQGLGQPQHF. The CDR3 nucleotides read TGTGCCAGCACCGGACAGGGTTTGGGTCAGCCCCAGCATTTT.